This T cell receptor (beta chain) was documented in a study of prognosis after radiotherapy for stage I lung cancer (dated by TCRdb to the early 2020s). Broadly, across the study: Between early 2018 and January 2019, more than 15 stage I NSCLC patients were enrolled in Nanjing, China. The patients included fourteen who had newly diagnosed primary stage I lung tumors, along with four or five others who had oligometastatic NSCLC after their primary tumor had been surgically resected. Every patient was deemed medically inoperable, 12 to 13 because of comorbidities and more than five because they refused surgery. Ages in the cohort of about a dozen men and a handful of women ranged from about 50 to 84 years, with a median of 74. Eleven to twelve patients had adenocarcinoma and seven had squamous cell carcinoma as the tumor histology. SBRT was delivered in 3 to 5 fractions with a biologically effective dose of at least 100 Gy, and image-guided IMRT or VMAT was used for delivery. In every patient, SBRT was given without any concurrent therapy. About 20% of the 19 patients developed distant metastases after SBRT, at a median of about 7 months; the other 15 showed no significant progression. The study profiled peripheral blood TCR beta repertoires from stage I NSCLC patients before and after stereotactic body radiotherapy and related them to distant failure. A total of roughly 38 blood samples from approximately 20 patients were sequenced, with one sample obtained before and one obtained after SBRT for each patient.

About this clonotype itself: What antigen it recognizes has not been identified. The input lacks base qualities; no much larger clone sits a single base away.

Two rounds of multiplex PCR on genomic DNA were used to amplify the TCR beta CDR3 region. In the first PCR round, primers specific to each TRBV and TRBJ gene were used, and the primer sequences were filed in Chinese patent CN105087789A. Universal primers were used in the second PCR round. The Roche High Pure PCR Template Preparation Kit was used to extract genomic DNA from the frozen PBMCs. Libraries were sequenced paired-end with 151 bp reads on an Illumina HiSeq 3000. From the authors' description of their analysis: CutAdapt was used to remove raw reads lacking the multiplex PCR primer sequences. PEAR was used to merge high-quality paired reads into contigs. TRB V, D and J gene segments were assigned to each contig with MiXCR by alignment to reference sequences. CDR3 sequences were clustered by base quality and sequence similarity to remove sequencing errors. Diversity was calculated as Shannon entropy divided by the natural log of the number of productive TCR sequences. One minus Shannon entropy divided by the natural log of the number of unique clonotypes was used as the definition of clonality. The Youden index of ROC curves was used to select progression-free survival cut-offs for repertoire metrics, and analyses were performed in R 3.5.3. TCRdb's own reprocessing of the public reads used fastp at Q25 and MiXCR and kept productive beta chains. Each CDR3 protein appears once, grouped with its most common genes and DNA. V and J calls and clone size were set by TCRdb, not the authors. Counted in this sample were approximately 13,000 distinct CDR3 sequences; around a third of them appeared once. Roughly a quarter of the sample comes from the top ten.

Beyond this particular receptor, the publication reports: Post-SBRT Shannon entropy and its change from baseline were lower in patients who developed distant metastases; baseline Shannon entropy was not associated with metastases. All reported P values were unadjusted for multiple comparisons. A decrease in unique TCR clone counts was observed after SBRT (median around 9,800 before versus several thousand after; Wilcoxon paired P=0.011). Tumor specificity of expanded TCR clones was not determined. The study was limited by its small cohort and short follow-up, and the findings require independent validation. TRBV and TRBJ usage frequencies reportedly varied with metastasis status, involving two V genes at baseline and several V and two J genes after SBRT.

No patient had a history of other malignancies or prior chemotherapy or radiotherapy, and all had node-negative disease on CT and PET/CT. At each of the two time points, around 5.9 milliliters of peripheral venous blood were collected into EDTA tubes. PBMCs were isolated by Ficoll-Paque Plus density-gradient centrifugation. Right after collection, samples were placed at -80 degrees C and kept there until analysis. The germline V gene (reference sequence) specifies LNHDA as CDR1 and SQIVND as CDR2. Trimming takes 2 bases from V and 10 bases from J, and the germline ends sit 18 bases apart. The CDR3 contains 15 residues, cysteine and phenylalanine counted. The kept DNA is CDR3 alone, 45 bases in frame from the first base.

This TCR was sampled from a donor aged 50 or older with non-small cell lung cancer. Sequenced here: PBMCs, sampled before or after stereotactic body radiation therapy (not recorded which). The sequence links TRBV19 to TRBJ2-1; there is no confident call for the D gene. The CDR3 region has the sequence CASSIIWVRGAEQFF. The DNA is TGTGCCAGTAGTATAATTTGGGTTCGCGGCGCCGAGCAGTTCTTC.